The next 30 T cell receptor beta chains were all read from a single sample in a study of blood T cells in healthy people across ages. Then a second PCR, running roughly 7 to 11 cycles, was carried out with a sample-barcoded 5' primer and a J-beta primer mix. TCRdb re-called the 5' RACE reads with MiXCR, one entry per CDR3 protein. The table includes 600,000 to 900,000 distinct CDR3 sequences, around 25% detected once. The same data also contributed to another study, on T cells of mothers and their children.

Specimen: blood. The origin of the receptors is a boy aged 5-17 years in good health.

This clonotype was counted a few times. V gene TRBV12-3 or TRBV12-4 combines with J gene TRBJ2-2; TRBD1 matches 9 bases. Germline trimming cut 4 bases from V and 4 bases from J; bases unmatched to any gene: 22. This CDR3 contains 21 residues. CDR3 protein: CASSSHAGTGTLGTGTGELFF. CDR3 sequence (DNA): TGTGCCAGCAGTTCCCACGCGGGGACAGGGACTTTAGGGACTGGCACCGGGGAGCTGTTTTTT.

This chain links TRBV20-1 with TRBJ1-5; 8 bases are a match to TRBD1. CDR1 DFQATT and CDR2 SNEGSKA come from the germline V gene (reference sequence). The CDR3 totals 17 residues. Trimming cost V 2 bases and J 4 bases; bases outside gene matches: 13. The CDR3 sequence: CSARPPGGDRLNQPQHF. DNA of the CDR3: TGCAGTGCTAGACCCCCAGGAGGGGACAGGCTAAATCAGCCCCAGCATTTT.

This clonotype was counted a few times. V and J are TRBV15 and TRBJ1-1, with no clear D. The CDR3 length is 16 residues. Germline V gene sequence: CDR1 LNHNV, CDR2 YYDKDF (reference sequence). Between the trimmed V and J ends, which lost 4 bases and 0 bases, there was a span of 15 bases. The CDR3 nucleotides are TGTGCCACCAGCATGACACCGAGCCGCATGAACACTGAAGCTTTCTTT. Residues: CATSMTPSRMNTEAFF.

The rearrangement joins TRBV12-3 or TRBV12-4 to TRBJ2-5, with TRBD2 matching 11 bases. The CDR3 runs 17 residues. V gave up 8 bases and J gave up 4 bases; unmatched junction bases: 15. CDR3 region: CASGPRVAGGSTETQYF. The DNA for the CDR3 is TGTGCCAGCGGTCCTAGGGTAGCGGGGGGGTCAACAGAGACCCAGTACTTC.

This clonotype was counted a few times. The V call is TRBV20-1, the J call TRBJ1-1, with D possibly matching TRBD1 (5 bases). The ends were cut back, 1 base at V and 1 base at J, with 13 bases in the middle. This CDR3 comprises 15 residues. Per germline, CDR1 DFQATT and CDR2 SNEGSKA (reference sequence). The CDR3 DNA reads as TGCAGTGCTAGAGTAACCGGGACCGCGAACACTGAAGCTTTCTTT. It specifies CSARVTGTANTEAFF.

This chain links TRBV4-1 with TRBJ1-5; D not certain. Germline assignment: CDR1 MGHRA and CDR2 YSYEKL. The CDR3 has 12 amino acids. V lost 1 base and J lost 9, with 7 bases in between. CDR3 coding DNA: TGCGCCAGCAGCCAAGGTAATTGGCCCCAGCATTTT. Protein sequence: CASSQGNWPQHF.

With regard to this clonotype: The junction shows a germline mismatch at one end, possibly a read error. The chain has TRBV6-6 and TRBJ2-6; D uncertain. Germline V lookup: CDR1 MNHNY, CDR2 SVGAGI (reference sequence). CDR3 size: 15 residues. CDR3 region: CVSSYVNSGANVLTF. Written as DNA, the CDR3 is TGTGTCAGCAGTTATGTAAACTCTGGGGCCAACGTCCTGACTTTC.

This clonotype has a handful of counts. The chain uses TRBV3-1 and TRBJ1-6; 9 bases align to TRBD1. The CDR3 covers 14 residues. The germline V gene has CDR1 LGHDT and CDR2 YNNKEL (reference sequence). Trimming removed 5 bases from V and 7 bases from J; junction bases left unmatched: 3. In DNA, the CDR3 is TGTGCCAGCAGCGTCGGACAGGGGAATTCACCCCTCCACTTT. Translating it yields CASSVGQGNSPLHF.

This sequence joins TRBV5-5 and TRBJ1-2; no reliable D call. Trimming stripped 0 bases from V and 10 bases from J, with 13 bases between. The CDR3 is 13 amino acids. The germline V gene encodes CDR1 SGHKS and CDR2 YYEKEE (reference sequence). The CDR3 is CASSLVVPLNYTF. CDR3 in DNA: TGTGCCAGCAGCTTGGTGGTCCCCTTGAACTACACCTTC.

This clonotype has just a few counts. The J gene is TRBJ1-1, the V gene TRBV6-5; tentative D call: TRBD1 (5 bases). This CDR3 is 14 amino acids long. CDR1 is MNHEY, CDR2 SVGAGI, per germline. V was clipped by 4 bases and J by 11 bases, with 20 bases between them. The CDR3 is CASSFVTGRQQAFF. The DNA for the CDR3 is TGTGCCAGCAGTTTCGTCACAGGCCGCCAGCAGGCTTTCTTT.

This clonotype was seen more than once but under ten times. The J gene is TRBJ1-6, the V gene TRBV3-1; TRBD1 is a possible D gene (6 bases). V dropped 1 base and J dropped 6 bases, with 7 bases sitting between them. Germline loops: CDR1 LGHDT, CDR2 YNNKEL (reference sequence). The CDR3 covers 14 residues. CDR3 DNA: TGTGCCAGCAGCCAAGGGGGGCGTAATTCACCCCTCCACTTT. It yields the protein CASSQGGRNSPLHF.

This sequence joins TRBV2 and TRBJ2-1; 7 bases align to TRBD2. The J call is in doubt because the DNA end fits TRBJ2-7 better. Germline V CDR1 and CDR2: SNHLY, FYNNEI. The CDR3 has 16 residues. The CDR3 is CASSEDRHLADYEQYF. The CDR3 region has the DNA TGTGCCAGCAGTGAAGACAGGCACCTAGCGGACTACGAGCAGTACTTC.

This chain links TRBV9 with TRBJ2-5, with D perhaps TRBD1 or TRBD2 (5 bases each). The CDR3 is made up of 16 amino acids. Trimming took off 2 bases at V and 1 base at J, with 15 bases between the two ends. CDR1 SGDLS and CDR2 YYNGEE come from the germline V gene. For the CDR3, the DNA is TGTGCCAGCAGCGTCTCGTCGTGGGGGTCCCAAGAGACCCAGTACTTC. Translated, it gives CASSVSSWGSQETQYF.

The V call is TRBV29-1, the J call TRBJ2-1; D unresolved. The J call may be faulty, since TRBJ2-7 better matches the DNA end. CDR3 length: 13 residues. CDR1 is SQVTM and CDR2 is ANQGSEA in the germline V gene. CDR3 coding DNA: TGCAGCGTTGAGGGCCTGGGGTCCTACGAGCAGTACTTC. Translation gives CSVEGLGSYEQYF.

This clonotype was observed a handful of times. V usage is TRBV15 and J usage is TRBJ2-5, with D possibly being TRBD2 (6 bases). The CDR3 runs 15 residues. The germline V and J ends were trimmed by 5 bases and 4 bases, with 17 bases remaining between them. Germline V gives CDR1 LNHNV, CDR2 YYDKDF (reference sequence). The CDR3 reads CATSGPRGGGETQYF. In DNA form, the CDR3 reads TGTGCCACCAGCGGTCCCCGGGGAGGTGGAGAGACCCAGTACTTC.

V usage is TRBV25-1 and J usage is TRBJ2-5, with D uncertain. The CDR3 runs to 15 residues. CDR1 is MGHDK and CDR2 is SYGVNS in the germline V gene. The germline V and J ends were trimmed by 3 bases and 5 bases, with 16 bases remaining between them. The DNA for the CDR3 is TGTGCCAGCAGTGATGATCGGTCGTCAGGCGAGACCCAGTACTTC. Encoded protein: CASSDDRSSGETQYF. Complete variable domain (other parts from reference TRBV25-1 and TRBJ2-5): EADIYQTPRYLVIGTGKKITLECSQTMGHDKMYWYQQDPGMELHLIHYSYGVNSTEKGDLSSESTVSRIRTEHFPLTLESARPSHTSQYLCASSDDRSSGETQYFGPGTRLLVL.

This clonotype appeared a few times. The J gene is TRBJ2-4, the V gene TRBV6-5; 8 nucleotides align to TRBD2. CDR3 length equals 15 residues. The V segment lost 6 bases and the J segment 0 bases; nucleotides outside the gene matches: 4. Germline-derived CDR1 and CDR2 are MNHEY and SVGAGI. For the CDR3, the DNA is TGTGCCAGCAGAGCGGGGGACCTAGCCAAAAACATTCAGTACTTC. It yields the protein CASRAGDLAKNIQYF.

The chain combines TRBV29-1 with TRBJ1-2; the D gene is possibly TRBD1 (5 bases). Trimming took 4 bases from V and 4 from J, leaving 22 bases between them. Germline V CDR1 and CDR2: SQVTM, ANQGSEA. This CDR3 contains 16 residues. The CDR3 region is CSVASGTGDFTYGYTF. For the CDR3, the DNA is TGCAGCGTTGCCAGCGGGACCGGGGATTTCACCTATGGCTACACCTTC.

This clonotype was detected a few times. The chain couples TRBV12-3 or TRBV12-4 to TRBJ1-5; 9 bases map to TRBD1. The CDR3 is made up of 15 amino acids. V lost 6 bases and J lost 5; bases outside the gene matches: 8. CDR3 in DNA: TGTGCCAGCAGCGACACCGGGACAGGGCATCAGCCCCAGCATTTT. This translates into CASSDTGTGHQPQHF.

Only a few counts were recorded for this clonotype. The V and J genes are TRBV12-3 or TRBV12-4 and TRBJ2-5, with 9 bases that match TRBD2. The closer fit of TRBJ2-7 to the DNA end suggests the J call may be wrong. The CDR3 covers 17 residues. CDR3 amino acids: CASSLNSGGSSSYEQYF. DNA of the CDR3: TGTGCCAGCAGTTTGAATAGCGGGGGTTCCAGCTCCTACGAGCAGTACTTC.

The CDR3 is CSARERTGSLREQYF. CDR3 in DNA: TGCAGTGCTAGAGAACGGACAGGGTCCTTACGTGAGCAGTACTTC. The genes are TRBV20-1 and TRBJ2-7, with TRBD1 matching over 8 bases. V shed 0 bases, J shed 7 bases, and the junction held 11 bases outside the gene matches. Germline V gene data show CDR1 as DFQATT and CDR2 as SNEGSKA (reference sequence). The length of the CDR3 is 15 residues.

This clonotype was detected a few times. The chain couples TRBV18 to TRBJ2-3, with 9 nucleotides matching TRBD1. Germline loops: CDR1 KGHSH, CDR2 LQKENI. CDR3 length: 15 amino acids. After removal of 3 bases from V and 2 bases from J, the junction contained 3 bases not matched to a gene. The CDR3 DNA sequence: TGTGCCAGCTCACCGGGGACAGGGAACACAGATACGCAGTATTTT. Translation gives CASSPGTGNTDTQYF.

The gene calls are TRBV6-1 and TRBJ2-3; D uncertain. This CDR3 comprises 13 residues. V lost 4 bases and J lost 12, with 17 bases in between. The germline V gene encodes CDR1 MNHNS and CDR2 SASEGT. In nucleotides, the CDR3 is TGTGCCAGCAGTGCCCCACGGCCGAGAAGTCAGTATTTT. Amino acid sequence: CASSAPRPRSQYF.

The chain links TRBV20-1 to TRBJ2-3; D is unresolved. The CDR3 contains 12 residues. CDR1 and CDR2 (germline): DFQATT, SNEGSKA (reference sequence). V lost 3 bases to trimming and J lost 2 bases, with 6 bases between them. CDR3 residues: CSASSATDTQYF. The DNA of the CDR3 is TGCAGTGCTAGCAGCGCCACAGATACGCAGTATTTT.

CDR3 nucleotides: TGTGCCAGCAGTTTGCGGAGACAGGGGGGTGAAAAACTGTTTTTT. The encoded protein is CASSLRRQGGEKLFF. The rearrangement joins TRBV28 to TRBJ1-4, with 9 bases aligning to TRBD1. CDR3 size: 15 residues. Trimming removed 3 bases from V and 7 bases from J; junction bases left unmatched: 6. Looked up from germline, CDR1 is MDHEN and CDR2 is SYDVKM.

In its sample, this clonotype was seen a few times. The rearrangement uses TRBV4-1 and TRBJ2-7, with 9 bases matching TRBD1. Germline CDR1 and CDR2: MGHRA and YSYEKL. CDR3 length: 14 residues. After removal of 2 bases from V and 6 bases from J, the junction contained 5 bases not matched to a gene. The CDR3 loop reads CASSQPGQGFEQYF. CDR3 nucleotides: TGCGCCAGCAGCCAACCGGGACAGGGCTTCGAGCAGTACTTC.

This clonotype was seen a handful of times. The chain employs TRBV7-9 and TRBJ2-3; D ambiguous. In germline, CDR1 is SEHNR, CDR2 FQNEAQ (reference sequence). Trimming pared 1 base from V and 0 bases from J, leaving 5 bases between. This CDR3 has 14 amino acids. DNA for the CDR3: TGTGCCAGCAGCTTAGAGGACAGCACAGATACGCAGTATTTT. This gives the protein CASSLEDSTDTQYF. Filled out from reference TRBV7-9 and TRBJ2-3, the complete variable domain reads DTGVSQNPRHKITKRGQNVTFRCDPISEHNRLYWYRQTLGQGPEFLTYFQNEAQLEKSRLLSDRFSAERPKGSFSTLEIQRTEQGDSAMYLCASSLEDSTDTQYFGPGTRLTVL.

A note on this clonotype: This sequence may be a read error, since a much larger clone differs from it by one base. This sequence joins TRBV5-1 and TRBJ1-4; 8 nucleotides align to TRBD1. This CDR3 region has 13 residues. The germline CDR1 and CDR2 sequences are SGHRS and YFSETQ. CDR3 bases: TGCACCAGCAGCCCCGGACAGGGCGAAAAACTGTTTTTT. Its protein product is CTSSPGQGEKLFF.

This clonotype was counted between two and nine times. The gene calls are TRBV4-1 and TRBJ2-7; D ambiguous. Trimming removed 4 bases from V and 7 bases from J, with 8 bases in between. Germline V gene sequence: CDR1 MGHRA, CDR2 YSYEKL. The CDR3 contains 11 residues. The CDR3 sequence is CASSRFREQYF. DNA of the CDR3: TGCGCCAGCAGCCGATTTAGGGAGCAGTACTTC.

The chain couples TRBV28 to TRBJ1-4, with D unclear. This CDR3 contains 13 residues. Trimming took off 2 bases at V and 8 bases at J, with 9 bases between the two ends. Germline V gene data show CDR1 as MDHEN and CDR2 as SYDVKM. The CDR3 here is CASSLGAQEKLFF. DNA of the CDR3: TGTGCCAGCAGTTTAGGAGCGCAGGAAAAACTGTTTTTT.